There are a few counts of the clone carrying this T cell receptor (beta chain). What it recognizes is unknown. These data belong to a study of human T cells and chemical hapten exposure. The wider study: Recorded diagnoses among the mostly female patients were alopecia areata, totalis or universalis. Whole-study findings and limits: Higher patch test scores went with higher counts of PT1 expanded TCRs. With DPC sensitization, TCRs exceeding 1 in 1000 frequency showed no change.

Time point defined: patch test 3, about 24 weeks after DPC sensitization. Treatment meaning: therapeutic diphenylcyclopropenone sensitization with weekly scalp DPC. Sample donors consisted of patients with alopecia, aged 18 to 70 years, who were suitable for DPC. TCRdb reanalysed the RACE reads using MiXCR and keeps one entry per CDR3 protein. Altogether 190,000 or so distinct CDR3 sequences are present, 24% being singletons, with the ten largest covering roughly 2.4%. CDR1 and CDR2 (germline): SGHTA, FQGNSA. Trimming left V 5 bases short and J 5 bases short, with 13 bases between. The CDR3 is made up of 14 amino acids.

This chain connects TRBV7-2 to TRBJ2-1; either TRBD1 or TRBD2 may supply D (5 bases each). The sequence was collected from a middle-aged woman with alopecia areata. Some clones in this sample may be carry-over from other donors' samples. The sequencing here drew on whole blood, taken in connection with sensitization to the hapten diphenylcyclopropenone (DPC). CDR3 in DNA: TGTGCCAGCAGCGGGGGAGTGGTAGACAATGAGCAGTTCTTC. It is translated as CASSGGVVDNEQFF. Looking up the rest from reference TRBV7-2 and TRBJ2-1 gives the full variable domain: GAGVSQSPSNKVTEKGKDVELRCDPISGHTALYWYRQSLGQGLEFLIYFQGNSAPDKSGLPSDRFSAERTGGSVSTLTIQRTQQEDSAVYLCASSGGVVDNEQFFGPGTRLTVL.